The clone carrying this TCR beta chain was recorded a few times. Each CDR3 protein is one row after TCRdb ran MiXCR on the 5' RACE reads. The repertoire holds 250,000 or so distinct CDR3 sequences, with approximately 7.9% as singletons. The data belong to a study of identical twins. Germline-derived CDR1 and CDR2 are DFQATT and SNEGSKA (reference sequence). CDR3 size: 12 residues. V shed 6 bases and J shed 8 bases, with 13 bases lying between them. Only healthy Caucasians were enrolled as donors. These data were likewise used in another study, on yellow fever vaccine responses in identical twins.

This TCR was recovered from a woman in her late teens or twenties in good health. The rearrangement links TRBV20-1 to TRBJ1-4; D remains ambiguous. The specimen sequenced was CD8+ T cells sorted from blood. CDR3 residues: CSAPVSEEKLFF. CDR3 bases: TGCAGTGCCCCGGTATCGGAAGAAAAACTGTTTTTT.